The 14 T cell receptor beta chains below were found in one sample sequenced in a study of preoperative IRX-2 immunotherapy in early breast cancer. Treatment given: preoperative locoregional IRX-2 cytokine immunotherapy. Assay: immunoSEQ multiplex PCR; the TCRdb copy retains only in-frame clones and omits some. This table holds around 40,000 clones, over 85% found once. Material: tumor tissue, obtained after IRX-2 immunotherapy. The origin of the receptors is a human donor with breast cancer.

The chain couples TRBV19 to TRBJ2-1; D may be TRBD1 (6 bases). Trimming cost V 1 base and J 12 bases, with 10 bases left between them. In germline, CDR1 is LNHDA, CDR2 SQIVND (reference sequence). The CDR3 has 12 residues. The CDR3 spells CASSIATGLQFF. CDR3 DNA sequence: TGTGCCAGTAGTATAGCGACAGGCCTGCAGTTCTTC. Full variable domain (rest looked up from reference TRBV19 and TRBJ2-1): DGGITQSPKYLFRKEGQNVTLSCEQNLNHDAMYWYRQDPGQGLRLIYYSQIVNDFQKGDIAEGYSVSREKKESFPLTVTSAQKNPTAFYLCASSIATGLQFFGPGTRLTVL.

The chain employs TRBV4-3 and TRBJ1-2; TRBD1 aligns across 7 bases. Germline CDR1 is LGHNA and CDR2 is YSLEER. This CDR3 is built from 15 residues. The V gene end was trimmed by 4 bases and the J gene end by 0 bases; junction bases not matched to a gene: 5. CDR3 protein: CASSRAGGANYGYTF. The CDR3 DNA reads as TGCGCCAGCAGCCGGGCAGGGGGGGCTAACTATGGCTACACCTTC.

V gene TRBV4-3 combines with J gene TRBJ2-1, with TRBD2 as a possible D gene (6 bases). V lost 6 bases to trimming and J lost 7 bases, with 22 bases between them. This CDR3 contains 16 residues. CDR1 and CDR2 from the germline V gene are LGHNA and YSLEER. The CDR3 nucleotides are TGCGCCAGCAGTCATCAGTCGGGAGACGTCTGGAATGAGCAGTTCTTC. Translating gives CASSHQSGDVWNEQFF.

This clone has only a few counts. J is TRBJ1-3 and V is TRBV19, with a tentative D call TRBD1 (6 bases). The CDR3 sequence is 12 residues long. Trimming pared 8 bases from V and 4 bases from J, leaving 9 bases between. The V gene's germline CDR1 is LNHDA and CDR2 SQIVND (reference sequence). In DNA form, the CDR3 reads TGTGCCAGTGGTGGACAGGGAAACACCATATATTTT. This gives the protein CASGGQGNTIYF.

This clone showed up just once. The chain has TRBV5-6 and TRBJ2-1, with 10 bases fitting TRBD2. This CDR3 has 17 residues. With 6 bases clipped from V and 3 bases from J, the junction kept 12 bases outside the gene matches. Germline V gives CDR1 SGHDT, CDR2 YYEEEE. The CDR3 DNA reads as TGTGCCAGCACCCTACCCCTAGCGGGAGTCGGCTACAATGAGCAGTTCTTC. Translation gives CASTLPLAGVGYNEQFF.

The V call is TRBV4-3, the J call TRBJ2-1; D is unclear. The CDR3 contains 15 residues. Between the trimmed V and J ends, which lost 1 base and 2 bases, there was a span of 9 bases. Germline V lookup: CDR1 LGHNA, CDR2 YSLEER. The CDR3 DNA reads TGCGCCAGCAGCCAAGGGCACAGAGCCTACAATGAGCAGTTCTTC. Translation: CASSQGHRAYNEQFF.

The chain recombines TRBV4-2 with TRBJ2-5; D not resolved. From germline, CDR1 is LGHNA and CDR2 YNFKEQ. The CDR3 loop spans 13 amino acids. Trimming shortened V by 0 bases and J by 4 bases, and 6 bases separated the two germline ends. This CDR3 reads CASSQDSGETQYF. CDR3 in DNA: TGTGCCAGCAGCCAAGATTCGGGAGAGACCCAGTACTTC.

CDR3 residues: CASTRTNPSTGELFF. As DNA, the CDR3 is TGCGCCAGCACCAGGACTAATCCCTCCACCGGGGAGCTGTTTTTT. The genes are TRBV5-1 and TRBJ2-2; maybe TRBD2 (6 bases). CDR3 length: 15 amino acids. Germline CDR1 and CDR2: SGHRS and YFSETQ. V was cut by 6 bases and J by 4 bases, with 16 bases left in between. Combining the CDR3 with reference TRBV5-1 and TRBJ2-2 gives the whole variable domain KAGVTQTPRYLIKTRGQQVTLSCSPISGHRSVSWYQQTPGQGLQFLFEYFSETQRNKGNFPGRFSGRQFSNSRSEMNVSTLELGDSALYLCASTRTNPSTGELFFGEGSRLTVL.

The chain combines TRBV29-1 with TRBJ1-1; possible D gene TRBD1, 6 bases. With 5 bases removed from V and 0 bases from J, the gap between germline ends came to 28 bases. Looked up from germline, CDR1 is SQVTM and CDR2 is ANQGSEA. There are 19 residues in the CDR3. Here the CDR3 reads CSVQRPRGQGRLLNTEAFF. The CDR3, as DNA: TGCAGCGTTCAGCGCCCCCGGGGGCAGGGAAGGCTGTTGAACACTGAAGCTTTCTTT.

The rearrangement joins TRBV6-5 to TRBJ2-1; D might be TRBD1 (6 bases). Between the trimmed V and J ends, which lost 9 bases and 5 bases, there was a span of 17 bases. The CDR3 is made up of 14 amino acids. Per germline, CDR1 MNHEY and CDR2 SVGAGI. The CDR3 here is CASCPRTADNEQFF. The CDR3, as DNA: TGTGCCAGTTGCCCGCGGACAGCAGACAATGAGCAGTTCTTC.

The chain recombines TRBV14 with TRBJ1-2; tentatively, D is TRBD1 (5 bases). This CDR3 has 14 residues. V lost 8 bases and J 2 bases, leaving 15 bases between the germline ends. CDR1 and CDR2 (germline): SGHDN, FVKESK. The CDR3 spells CASRKKGPNYGYTF. The CDR3 nucleotides are TGTGCCAGCCGGAAGAAGGGGCCAAACTATGGCTACACCTTC.

This clone appeared once. The rearrangement uses TRBV4-1 and TRBJ1-5; D remains unclear. The V end was cut by 0 bases, the J end by 9 bases, with 12 bases between. The CDR3 is 14 amino acids. Germline CDR1 MGHRA, CDR2 YSYEKL. CDR3 sequence reads: CASSQDGDFWPQHF. As DNA, the CDR3 is TGCGCCAGCAGCCAAGATGGGGATTTCTGGCCCCAGCATTTT.

The chain links TRBV19 to TRBJ1-3; 8 positions agree with TRBD1. Germline V CDR1 and CDR2: LNHDA, SQIVND (reference sequence). The CDR3 runs to 16 residues. The junction had 9 bases not matched to a gene; V was cut back by 5 bases and J by 3 bases. This CDR3 is CASSGSRTGSGNTIYF. The CDR3 DNA sequence: TGTGCCAGTAGTGGGTCGAGGACAGGGAGTGGAAACACCATATATTTT.

The genes are TRBV4-3 and TRBJ1-2; no definite D call. Germline CDR1 reads LGHNA; CDR2 reads YSLEER. The CDR3 length is 17 residues. Between the trimmed V and J ends, which lost 0 bases and 4 bases, there was a span of 18 bases. The CDR3 here is CASSQDWGNGGSYGYTF. Written as DNA, the CDR3 is TGCGCCAGCAGCCAAGATTGGGGAAACGGTGGCAGCTATGGCTACACCTTC.